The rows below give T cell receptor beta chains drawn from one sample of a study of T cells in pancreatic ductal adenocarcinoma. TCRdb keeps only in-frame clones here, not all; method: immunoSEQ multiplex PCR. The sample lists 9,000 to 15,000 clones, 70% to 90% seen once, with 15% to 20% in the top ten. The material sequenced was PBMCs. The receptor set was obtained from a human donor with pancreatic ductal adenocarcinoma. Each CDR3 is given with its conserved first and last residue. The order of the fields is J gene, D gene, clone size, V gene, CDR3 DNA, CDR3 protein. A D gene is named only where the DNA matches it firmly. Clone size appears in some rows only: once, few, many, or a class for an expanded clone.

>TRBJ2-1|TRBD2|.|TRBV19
TGTGCCAGTAGTAGGCTAGCGGGGGGGCTGTACAATGAGCAGTTCTTC
CASSRLAGGLYNEQFF
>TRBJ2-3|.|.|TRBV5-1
TGCGCCAGCAGCTTGGATTGGCGGAGCACAGATACGCAGTATTTT
CASSLDWRSTDTQYF
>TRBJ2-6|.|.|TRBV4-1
TGCGCCAGCAGCCAAGTTAATGCTTTGGGGGGCTCTGGGGCCAACGTCCTGACTTTC
CASSQVNALGGSGANVLTF
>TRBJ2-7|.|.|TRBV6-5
TGTGCCAGCAGTTACTCGGGCCCCACCGCCCACGAGCAGTACTTC
CASSYSGPTAHEQYF
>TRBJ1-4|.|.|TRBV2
TGTGCCAGCAACATTCGGGTGGCTAATGAAAAACTGTTTTTT
CASNIRVANEKLFF
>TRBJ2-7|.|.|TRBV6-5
TGTGCCAGCCAGGTGGCGGGACTCTCCTACGAGCAGTACTTC
CASQVAGLSYEQYF
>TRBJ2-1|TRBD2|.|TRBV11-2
TGTGCCAGCAGCTTAGAGCCTACCAGCGGGAGCGCGGGTGAGCAGTTCTTC
CASSLEPTSGSAGEQFF
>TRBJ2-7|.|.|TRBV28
TGTGCCAGCAGACCTGGGACGGTCTCCTACGAGCAGTACTTC
CASRPGTVSYEQYF
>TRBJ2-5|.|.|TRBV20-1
TGCAGTGCTAGTCGGTATGAGACCCAGTACTTC
CSASRYETQYF
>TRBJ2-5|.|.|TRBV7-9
TGTGCCAGCAGCTTTGGGCAAGAGACCCAGTACTTC
CASSFGQETQYF
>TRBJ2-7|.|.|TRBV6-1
TGTGCCAGCAGTGCGGACTCCGATGGCGAGCAGTACTTC
CASSADSDGEQYF
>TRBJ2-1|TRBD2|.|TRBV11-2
TGCGCCAGCAGCCAAGAACTAGCGGGTGGGTACAATGAGCAGTTCTTC
CASSQELAGGYNEQFF
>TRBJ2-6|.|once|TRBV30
TGTGCCTGGGAAAAGGGGGGGCATGGGGCCAACGTCCTGACTTTC
CAWEKGGHGANVLTF
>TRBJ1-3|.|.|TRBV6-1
TGTGCCAGCAGTGAGGGTGCGGAAAACACCATATATTTT
CASSEGAENTIYF
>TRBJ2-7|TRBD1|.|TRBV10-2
TGCGCCAGTTCGGGACAGGGGGCCTACGAGCAGTACTTC
CASSGQGAYEQYF
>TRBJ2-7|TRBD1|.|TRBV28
TGTGCCAGCAGCTGGGGTTTGAGGGACAGGGGGCGTTACGAGCAGTACTTC
CASSWGLRDRGRYEQYF
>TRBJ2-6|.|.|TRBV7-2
TGTGCCAGCAGCTTTTTTGGGGCCAACGTCCTGACTTTC
CASSFFGANVLTF
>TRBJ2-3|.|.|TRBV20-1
TGCAGTCCACTGGGGGCAGATACGCAGTATTTT
CSPLGADTQYF
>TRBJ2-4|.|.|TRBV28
TGTGCCAGCAGGTCAGGACTAGCCAAAAACATTCAGTACTTC
CASRSGLAKNIQYF
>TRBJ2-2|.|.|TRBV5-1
TGCGCCAGCAGCTTGACTAATGCCGGGGAGCTGTTTTTT
CASSLTNAGELFF
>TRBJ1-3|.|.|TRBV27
TGTGCCAGAGCTCGGGTTTCGAGTGGAAACACCATATATTTT
CARARVSSGNTIYF
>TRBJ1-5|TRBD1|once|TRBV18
TGTGCCAGCTCTCGATACAGGGGGCCAAATCAGCCCCAGCATTTT
CASSRYRGPNQPQHF
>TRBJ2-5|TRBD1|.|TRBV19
TGTGCCAGTAGTGTTCCGGGGACAGGGACGGTGCAGTACTTC
CASSVPGTGTVQYF
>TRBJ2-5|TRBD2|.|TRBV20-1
TGCAGTGCTAGGTTCGGGGGGGCCCCGTACTTC
CSARFGGAPYF
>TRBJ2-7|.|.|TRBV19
TGTGCCAGTAGTACAGGGGTGGCGAACGAGCAGTACTTC
CASSTGVANEQYF
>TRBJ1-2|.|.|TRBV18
TGTGCCAGCTCACCGCGAGAGGTTGTTACTGTGGGCTACACCTTC
CASSPREVVTVGYTF
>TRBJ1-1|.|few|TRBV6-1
TGTGCCAGCAGCCCTAAGGTGTGGGGGACTGAAGCTTTCTTT
CASSPKVWGTEAFF
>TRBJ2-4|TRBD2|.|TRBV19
TGTGCCAGTAGTCGAATGGGCCAAGGGGAGGGTAACATTCAGTACTTC
CASSRMGQGEGNIQYF
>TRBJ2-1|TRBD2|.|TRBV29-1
TGCAGCGTTGAAGACCCCTCGCGGGAGCTCAATGAGCAGTTCTTC
CSVEDPSRELNEQFF
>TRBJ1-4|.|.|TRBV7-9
TGTGCCAGCAGCTTAGCGCTTGATGAAAAACTGTTTTTT
CASSLALDEKLFF
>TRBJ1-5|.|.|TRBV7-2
TGTGCCAGCAGCTTAGGACCGTCTGATCAGCCCCAGCATTTT
CASSLGPSDQPQHF
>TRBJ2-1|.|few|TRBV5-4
TGTGCCAGCAGCTTTATGAACAGGATGTACAATGAGCAGTTCTTC
CASSFMNRMYNEQFF
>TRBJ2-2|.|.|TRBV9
TGTGCCAGCAGCAGGGCAGGGGAGGCGGCGAACACCGGGGAGCTGTTTTTT
CASSRAGEAANTGELFF
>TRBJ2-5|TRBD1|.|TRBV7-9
TGTGCCAGCAGCCAAACAGGGGAAGAGACCCAGTACTTC
CASSQTGEETQYF
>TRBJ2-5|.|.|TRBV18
TGTGCCAGCTCAACAGACCAAGAGACCCAGTACTTC
CASSTDQETQYF
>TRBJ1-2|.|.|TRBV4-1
TGCGCCAGCAGCCAAGGAGAGGGCAGTGCAGCCTATGGCTACACCTTC
CASSQGEGSAAYGYTF
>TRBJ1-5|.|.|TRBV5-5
TGTGCCAGCAGCTTGGGGGGGGACCAGCCCCAGCATTTT
CASSLGGDQPQHF
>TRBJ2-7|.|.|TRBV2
TGTGCCAGCAGTGGACAGGAGTACGAGCAGTACTTC
CASSGQEYEQYF
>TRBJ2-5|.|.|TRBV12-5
TGTGCTAGTGGACGAACCGGGACCGGGGGTGGAGAGACCCAGTACTTC
CASGRTGTGGGETQYF
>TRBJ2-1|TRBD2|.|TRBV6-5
TGTGCCAGCAGTTACTTTCCTAGCGGGGCCGAGCAGTTCTTC
CASSYFPSGAEQFF
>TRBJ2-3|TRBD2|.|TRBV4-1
TGCGCCAGCAGCCAAGAGGGGGGGGTAGGCACAGATACGCAGTATTTT
CASSQEGGVGTDTQYF
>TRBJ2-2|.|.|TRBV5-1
TGCGCCAGCAGCCCGACGGCCGCGAACACCGGGGAGCTGTTTTTT
CASSPTAANTGELFF
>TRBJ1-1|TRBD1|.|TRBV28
TGTGCCAGCAGTTCACCCCGGGACAGGCGCGGCGGGAGTAAAGCTTTCTTT
CASSSPRDRRGGSKAFF
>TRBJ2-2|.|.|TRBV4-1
TGCGCCAGCAGCCTTGCGGCCGGTCCCGGGGAGCTGTTTTTT
CASSLAAGPGELFF
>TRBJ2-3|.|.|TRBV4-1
TGCGCCAGCAGCCAAGATACCAGCGGGAGCACAGATACGCAGTATTTT
CASSQDTSGSTDTQYF
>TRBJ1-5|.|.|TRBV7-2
TGTGCCAGCAGCTTACAGTCAGATCAGCCCCAGCATTTT
CASSLQSDQPQHF
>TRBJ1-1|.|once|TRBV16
TGTGCCAGCAGCCCTCTTATGGACACTGAAGCTTTCTTT
CASSPLMDTEAFF